One sample yielded the 19 T cell receptor beta chains listed below, sequenced in a study of neurological immune-mediated disorders. One entry per CDR3 protein, called by TCRdb with MiXCR from the 5' RACE reads. This sample has 55,000 to 65,000 distinct CDR3 sequences, with over 3.5% found just once. What was sequenced was PBMCs. These receptors all stem from a woman aged 45 to 65 with multiple sclerosis.

This clonotype was detected many times. CDR3 loop: CASRDSPNSYNEQFF. In nucleotides, the CDR3 is TGTGCCAGCAGGGATTCCCCAAACTCCTACAATGAGCAGTTCTTC. This chain joins TRBV6-2 or TRBV6-3 and TRBJ2-1; D unclear. V lost 6 bases and J 0 bases, leaving 12 bases between the germline ends. The CDR3 loop spans 15 amino acids. CDR1 is MNHEY, CDR2 SVGEGT, per germline.

This clonotype has at least ten counts. The CDR3 loop reads CSARDTKGAGDVTQYF. Written as DNA, the CDR3 is TGCAGTGCTAGAGATACGAAAGGGGCAGGGGATGTGACCCAGTACTTC. This sequence joins TRBV20-1 and TRBJ2-5; possibly TRBD1 for D (6 bases). The V gene lost 0 bases and the J gene lost 7 bases, with 21 bases spanning the gap. The germline CDR1 and CDR2 sequences are DFQATT and SNEGSKA (reference sequence). The CDR3 is 16 residues long.

In its sample, this clonotype was seen many times. The V and J genes are TRBV14 and TRBJ2-5; maybe TRBD1 (6 bases). V was shortened by 1 base and J by 9 bases, with 15 bases between the two germline ends. Germline CDR1 reads SGHDN; CDR2 reads FVKESK. This CDR3 spans 14 amino acids. The CDR3 bases are TGTGCCAGCAGCCAAGTTTCAGGGGCAGACCCCCAGTACTTC. As protein: CASSQVSGADPQYF.

This clonotype was counted many times. The genes are TRBV10-3 and TRBJ2-1; unclear D gene. The V gene's germline CDR1 is ENHRY and CDR2 SYGVKD. Trimming stripped 5 bases from V and 6 bases from J, with 14 bases between. The CDR3 length is 14 residues. Here the CDR3 DNA reads TGTGCCATCAGTCGGAGTAATGGGCCCAATGAGCAGTTCTTC. Translating gives CAISRSNGPNEQFF.

This clonotype was seen many times. V gene TRBV25-1 combines with J gene TRBJ2-1; D call uncertain. The germline gives CDR1 MGHDK, CDR2 SYGVNS. The CDR3 has 12 amino acids. V was cut by 2 bases and J by 11 bases, with 10 bases left in between. CDR3 nucleotides: TGTGCCAGCAGTGAACTCCCCGGTAAGCAGTTCTTC. This encodes CASSELPGKQFF. The whole variable domain, filled in from reference TRBV25-1 and TRBJ2-1, reads EADIYQTPRYLVIGTGKKITLECSQTMGHDKMYWYQQDPGMELHLIHYSYGVNSTEKGDLSSESTVSRIRTEHFPLTLESARPSHTSQYLCASSELPGKQFFGPGTRLTVL.

This clonotype was seen at least ten times. The genes are TRBV10-3 and TRBJ1-1; D ambiguous. Germline CDR1 ENHRY, CDR2 SYGVKD. This CDR3 has 13 amino acids. V lost 10 bases and J lost 1, with 13 bases in between. The DNA for the CDR3 is TGTGCCAGCAGCGGGGTAGGGAACACTGAAGCTTTCTTT. Residues: CASSGVGNTEAFF.

This clonotype was counted ten times or more. The rearrangement uses TRBV6-1 and TRBJ2-5; no clear D gene. The CDR3 sequence is 11 residues long. Germline assignment: CDR1 MNHNS and CDR2 SASEGT. V lost 5 bases and J 0 bases, leaving 1 base between the germline ends. The CDR3 spells CASSNQETQYF. The CDR3 DNA reads TGTGCCAGCAGTAACCAAGAGACCCAGTACTTC.

This clonotype showed up many times. The chain couples TRBV7-8 to TRBJ2-2, with 14 nucleotides matching TRBD2. Germline V gives CDR1 SGHVS, CDR2 FQNEAQ. The V gene end was trimmed by 8 bases and the J gene end by 6 bases; junction bases not matched to a gene: 2. The CDR3 spans 14 residues. CDR3 protein: CASGLAGGAGELFF. The CDR3 DNA reads TGTGCCAGCGGACTAGCGGGAGGTGCCGGGGAGCTGTTTTTT. The full variable domain, with the rest looked up from reference TRBV7-8 and TRBJ2-2, is GAGVSQSPRYKVAKRGQDVALRCDPISGHVSLFWYQQALGQGPEFLTYFQNEAQLDKSGLPSDRFFAERPEGSVSTLKIQRTQQEDSAVYLCASGLAGGAGELFFGEGSRLTVL.

This clonotype has a count of ten or more. The chain has TRBV7-2 and TRBJ1-2; TRBD1 agrees at 9 bases. The CDR3 consists of 14 residues. Germline CDR1 reads SGHTA; CDR2 reads FQGNSA. V was clipped by 3 bases and J by 4 bases; unmatched bases: 3. CDR3 protein: CASSLDRGPYGYTF. The CDR3 bases are TGTGCCAGCAGCTTGGACAGGGGACCCTATGGCTACACCTTC.

Ten or more counts support this clonotype. The chain is built from TRBV5-6 and TRBJ2-7; D gene unclear. CDR3 length: 14 amino acids. V was pared by 3 bases and J by 6 bases, with 16 bases between. The germline V gene encodes CDR1 SGHDT and CDR2 YYEEEE. CDR3 DNA sequence: TGTGCCAGCAGCTCCCCACCGGCAGAGCGCGAGCAGTACTTC. Its protein product is CASSSPPAEREQYF.

This clonotype was recorded at least ten times. Written as DNA, the CDR3 is TGCGCCAGCAGCTGGGGGACAGGGGCTGGGGATGAGCAGTTCTTC. It yields the protein CASSWGTGAGDEQFF. This chain links TRBV5-1 with TRBJ2-1; 10 bases line up with TRBD1. This CDR3 has 15 amino acids. V was pared by 3 bases and J by 8 bases, with 8 bases of the junction left unmatched. Germline V gene sequence: CDR1 SGHRS, CDR2 YFSETQ.

This clonotype appeared many times. The chain recombines TRBV9 with TRBJ2-2; 13 bases line up with TRBD2. The CDR3 contains 15 residues. The germline V gene encodes CDR1 SGDLS and CDR2 YYNGEE. V shed 3 bases, J shed 5 bases, and the junction held 1 base outside the gene matches. This CDR3 reads CASSAGLAGTGELFF. As DNA, the CDR3 is TGTGCCAGCAGCGCGGGACTAGCGGGAACCGGGGAGCTGTTTTTT.

This clonotype was observed many times. The chain recombines TRBV2 with TRBJ2-1, with D tentatively TRBD2 (5 bases). From germline, CDR1 is SNHLY and CDR2 FYNNEI. The CDR3 totals 14 residues. Trimming cost V 7 bases and J 0 bases, with 10 bases left between them. The CDR3 here is CASIGDSSYNEQFF. The CDR3 region has the DNA TGTGCCAGCATCGGGGATAGCTCCTACAATGAGCAGTTCTTC.

This clonotype has at least ten counts. The chain is built from TRBV29-1 and TRBJ2-6; no clear D. Germline V gene data show CDR1 as SQVTM and CDR2 as ANQGSEA. The CDR3 totals 14 residues. V lost 4 bases and J 2 bases, leaving 9 bases between the germline ends. DNA for the CDR3: TGCAGCGTTGTAGCCGCCACTGGGGCCAACGTCCTGACTTTC. This codes for CSVVAATGANVLTF.

This rearrangement joins TRBV20-1 to TRBJ2-1, with TRBD1 matching over 10 bases. The CDR3 totals 16 residues. Germline CDR1 is DFQATT and CDR2 is SNEGSKA (reference sequence). V dropped 0 bases and J dropped 7; count of bases not matched to a gene: 9. CDR3 loop: CSARDRPGQGRNEQFF. Here the CDR3 DNA reads TGCAGTGCTAGAGATCGGCCGGGACAGGGGAGGAATGAGCAGTTCTTC.

This clonotype appeared many times. The J gene is TRBJ2-7, the V gene TRBV10-3; D unclear. Trimming removed 3 bases at V and 3 bases at J, with 6 bases between. The CDR3 is 12 residues long. CDR1 is ENHRY and CDR2 is SYGVKD in the germline V gene. As DNA, the CDR3 is TGTGCCATCAGTGAATCAGGCTACGAGCAGTACTTC. Amino acids: CAISESGYEQYF.

This clonotype has ten or more counts. The V gene is TRBV6-6, the J gene TRBJ2-2; D is perhaps TRBD1 (7 bases). V was shortened by 5 bases and J by 7 bases, with 11 bases between the two germline ends. Looked up from germline, CDR1 is MNHNY and CDR2 is SVGAGI (reference sequence). This CDR3 is built from 13 residues. The CDR3 nucleotides read TGTGCCAGCAGTAACAGGGGAGGCGGGGAGCTGTTTTTT. This gives the protein CASSNRGGGELFF.

V is TRBV20-1 and J is TRBJ2-7; no firm D call. This CDR3 has 13 residues. Trimming removed 5 bases at V and 1 base at J, with 12 bases between. Germline V gene lookup returns CDR1 DFQATT and CDR2 SNEGSKA (reference sequence). The CDR3 DNA follows: TGCAGTGCTCCCCGTGCTGGGTCCTACGAGCAGTACTTC. It specifies CSAPRAGSYEQYF.

This chain uses TRBV14 with TRBJ2-2; D ambiguous. Germline values: CDR1 SGHDN, CDR2 FVKESK. V was pared by 4 bases and J by 4 bases, with 4 bases between. The CDR3 runs to 12 residues. As DNA, the CDR3 is TGTGCCAGCAGCCGGAGCACCGGGGAGCTGTTTTTT. Its translation: CASSRSTGELFF.